The T cell receptor (beta chain) under discussion was sequenced for a study of blood T cell repertoires in COVID-19. Overall study context: Specimens from acute and convalescent COVID-19 originated in the United States, Italy and Spain. PBMCs, B-cell-depleted T cells, or T cells provided the cDNA or gDNA that made up the material.

Libraries were prepared by immunoSEQ multiplex PCR; TCRdb keeps only in-frame clonotypes and omits some of them. Of approximately 200,000 clones in the sample, roughly nine tenths were seen once. Trimming removed 6 bases from V and 5 bases from J; junction bases left unmatched: 7. Germline V gene sequence: CDR1 MGHRA, CDR2 YSYEKL. There are 14 residues in the CDR3. Sequencing used PBMCs or T cells enriched from blood (not recorded which). This TCR derives from a young woman in a cohort exposed to, infected with or recovered from COVID-19 (not recorded which). This rearrangement joins TRBV4-1 to TRBJ2-3; TRBD2 aligns across 8 bases. This CDR3 is CASRSSGQIDTQYF. CDR3 coding DNA: TGCGCCAGCAGATCTAGCGGGCAAATAGATACGCAGTATTTT.